Listed below are T cell receptor beta chains from one sample, sequenced in a study of T cell responses to AZD1222 COVID-19 vaccine. Clones were sequenced by immunoSEQ multiplex PCR, and TCRdb holds only the in-frame ones, with some missing. This table has about 57,000 clones, around 87% appearing once. The source material was peripheral blood, sampled on day 0 of AZD1222 vaccination. The receptor source for this set is an adult in good health. CDR3s include the opening cysteine and the closing phenylalanine or tryptophan. The order of the fields is D gene, clone size, J gene, V gene, CDR3 DNA, CDR3 protein. D genes are given only for firm matches. A row's size may be missing; if present it is once, few, many or a size class.

. . TRBJ1-1 TRBV6-5 TGTGCCAGCGAACAGGGACATATGAACACTGAAGCTTTCTTT CASEQGHMNTEAFF
TRBD2 . TRBJ2-1 TRBV28 TGTGCCAGCAGTTTCAGACTAGCGGGCAATGAGCAGTTCTTC CASSFRLAGNEQFF
. once TRBJ1-3 TRBV9 TGTGCCAGCAGCCTGACTGGAAAGGTGGGAAACACCATATATTTT CASSLTGKVGNTIYF
. . TRBJ2-7 TRBV28 TGTGCCAGCAGTTCTGCAGCCGAACGGGCGATCTACGAGCAGTACTTC CASSSAAERAIYEQYF
TRBD2 few TRBJ2-3 TRBV6-4 TGTGCCAGCACTCCGGGACTAGCGGGACACACAGATACGCAGTATTTT CASTPGLAGHTDTQYF
. . TRBJ2-3 TRBV6-6 TGTGCCAGCAGTTACGGGTATAATACGCAGTATTTT CASSYGYNTQYF
. . TRBJ1-2 TRBV30 TGTGCCTGGAGTGTACACAGCCACTATGGCTACACCTTC CAWSVHSHYGYTF
. . TRBJ1-1 TRBV11-2 TGTGCCAGCAGCTTTAAGAGATTGAACACTGAAGCTTTCTTT CASSFKRLNTEAFF
. . TRBJ1-2 TRBV12-3/TRBV12-4 TGTGCCAGCAGCGCCCAAGTAGGCTACACCTTC CASSAQVGYTF
TRBD1 . TRBJ2-2 TRBV2 TGTGCCAGAGGTGGGACAGGGGTCACCGGGGAGCTGTTTTTT CARGGTGVTGELFF
. . TRBJ2-2 TRBV27 TGTGCCAGCACCCCGCGACTCGTCAACACCGGGGAGCTGTTTTTT CASTPRLVNTGELFF
TRBD1 . TRBJ1-1 TRBV19 TGTGCCAGTAGCAACCCCAATTACGGACAGGGGGGCACTGAAGCTTTCTTT CASSNPNYGQGGTEAFF
. once TRBJ1-5 TRBV30 TGTGCCTGGAGTTCGATGGGGACTCCGGCCCAGCATTTT CAWSSMGTPAQHF
. once TRBJ1-2 TRBV29-1 TGCAGCGTTGATCTCGGGGGTGACTATGGCTACACCTTC CSVDLGGDYGYTF
. . TRBJ1-2 TRBV19 TGTGCCAGTAACTATGGAGGGGAAAGGAGCTATGGCTACACCTTC CASNYGGERSYGYTF
. . TRBJ2-7 TRBV4-2 TGTGCCAGCAGCCAAGAAAGGCAGGGCGGCGAGCAGTACTTC CASSQERQGGEQYF
. . TRBJ2-2 TRBV7-9 TGTGCCAGCAGCTTAGTGTGGAACACCGGGGAGCTGTTTTTT CASSLVWNTGELFF
. . TRBJ2-3 TRBV9 TGTGCCAGCAGCGTCCGGGACAACCCCACAGATACGCAGTATTTT CASSVRDNPTDTQYF
. . TRBJ1-2 TRBV6-5 TGTGCCAGCAGTTACGGGCCGTCAGAGGGCTACACCTTC CASSYGPSEGYTF
. . TRBJ2-5 TRBV18 TGTGCCAGCTCACCAGCAGATTTCGAGACCCAGTACTTC CASSPADFETQYF
. medium-sized TRBJ2-7 TRBV30 TGTGCCTGGGCGGTTGGGTACGAGCAGTACTTC CAWAVGYEQYF
TRBD1 once TRBJ1-1 TRBV7-8 TGTGCCAGCAGCCGAAAAGGGGGGACAGGTAGTACTGAAGCTTTCTTT CASSRKGGTGSTEAFF
. . TRBJ1-5 TRBV6-5 TGTGCCAGCAGTTTTAAGGATCAGCCCCAGCATTTT CASSFKDQPQHF
. . TRBJ1-4 TRBV28 TGTGCCAGCAGCCTCACGCCGGGGGGTTCTAATGAAAAACTGTTTTTT CASSLTPGGSNEKLFF
. . TRBJ1-5 TRBV7-6 TGTGCCAGCAGCCCTCTCGGAAGGGGTTTTTCGAATCAGCCCCAGCATTTT CASSPLGRGFSNQPQHF
. . TRBJ1-2 TRBV2 TGTGCCAGCAGTGAAAGGCAGGTCTATGGCTACACCTTC CASSERQVYGYTF
. . TRBJ1-1 TRBV5-1 TGCGCCAGCGGCGATTGGGAGAACACTGAAGCTTTCTTT CASGDWENTEAFF
TRBD1 . TRBJ2-5 TRBV3-1/TRBV3-2 TGTGCCAGCAGCCCGCGGACAGGGGCCCCTCCCCAAGAGACCCAGTACTTC CASSPRTGAPPQETQYF
. . TRBJ1-2 TRBV28 TGTGCCAGCAGTTTAGAAGATCCGGGCGTATATGGCTACACCTTC CASSLEDPGVYGYTF
. . TRBJ2-1 TRBV13 TGTGCCAGCAGCCCACCTAGCTCCTACAATGAGCAGTTCTTC CASSPPSSYNEQFF
. . TRBJ2-1 TRBV19 TGTGCCAGTAGTCGAACTCGGTCGCCCTCGCTTCTCTACAATGAGCAGTTCTTC CASSRTRSPSLLYNEQFF
TRBD1 once TRBJ1-6 TRBV7-8 TGTGCCAGCAGCTTAAGGACAGGGGGGGATTCACCCCTCCACTTT CASSLRTGGDSPLHF
. . TRBJ2-3 TRBV18 TGTGCCAGCTCATTTCAGACCCAGAGTGGCACAGATACGCAGTATTTT CASSFQTQSGTDTQYF
. . TRBJ2-2 TRBV5-1 TGCGCCAGCAGCTTGCAAGTGGGGGATACCGGGGAGCTGTTTTTT CASSLQVGDTGELFF
. . TRBJ1-1 TRBV7-3 TGTGCCAGCAGCGTTGACGGATCGGGCACTGAAGCTTTCTTT CASSVDGSGTEAFF
. . TRBJ2-5 TRBV6-5 TGTGCCAGCACCCAAAGGGAGACCCAGTACTTC CASTQRETQYF